This TCR beta chain comes out of a study of sequential checkpoint blockade in melanoma. Study overall: First-line arms were nivolumab then ipilimumab, or the reverse, randomized 1:1. TCRbeta immunosequencing was performed on DNA from roughly 90 pretreatment melanoma tumor samples. Maintenance nivolumab came after either treatment sequence. Roughly 23 patients had matched tumor biopsies before treatment and at week 13 after nivolumab or ipilimumab alone.

Trimming at V came to 5 bases and at J to 0 bases, leaving 4 bases not matched to a gene. CDR1 is LNHDA, CDR2 SQIVND, per germline (reference sequence). The CDR3 contains 16 residues. This clone was counted a few times. Treatment noted: randomized to nivolumab then ipilimumab (arm A) or the reverse (arm B). The assay was immunoSEQ multiplex PCR, and TCRdb's table has in-frame clones only and misses some. The data contain 1,500 to 2,500 clones, around 24% of them seen just once; the ten biggest clones take up around 12%. The chain carries TRBV19 and TRBJ2-5; TRBD2 agrees at 12 bases. This receptor was taken from a human donor with melanoma. Sequencing was performed on tumor tissue (inferred from file names), taken from a patient given nivolumab and ipilimumab in sequence. CDR3 bases: TGTGCCAGTAGTCGAAGACTAGCGGGGGACCAAGAGACCCAGTACTTC. The encoded protein is CASSRRLAGDQETQYF.